The rows below give T cell receptor beta chains drawn from one sample of a study of T cell responses to AZD1222 COVID-19 vaccine. Here immunoSEQ multiplex PCR was the method, and the copy in TCRdb shows in-frame clones only, minus some. The data contain approximately 100,000 clones, just under 90% of them seen just once; the ten biggest clones take up about 2.7%. This specimen was peripheral blood, taken on day 0 of MenACWY control vaccination. Receptor source: an adult in good health. Both conserved end residues are part of each CDR3. D genes are given only for firm matches. Size is stated for part of the rows, as once, few or many counts, or as a class when the clone is expanded.

size,V,J,D,DNA,CDR3
.,TRBV11-3,TRBJ2-7,.,TGTGCCAGCAGCTTAGTATCCGGGGGCGAGACCTACGAGCAGTACTTC,CASSLVSGGETYEQYF
few,TRBV6-4,TRBJ1-6,TRBD1,TGTGCCAGCAGTGACTCGACAGGGGGTAATTCACCCCTCCACTTT,CASSDSTGGNSPLHF
.,TRBV30,TRBJ1-3,TRBD1,TGTGCCTGGAGTGTACAGGGGATCTCTGGAAACACCATATATTTT,CAWSVQGISGNTIYF
.,TRBV11-3,TRBJ2-1,.,TGTGCCAGCAGCTTCGGGACTCCCCCAAGCTCCTACAATGAGCAGTTCTTC,CASSFGTPPSSYNEQFF
.,TRBV19,TRBJ1-4,.,TGTCGAGGGACCGTGGATGAAAAACTGTTTTTT,CRGTVDEKLFF
.,TRBV27,TRBJ2-3,TRBD1,TGTGCCAGCAGTTCGAGGACAGGGCTCACAGATACGCAGTATTTT,CASSSRTGLTDTQYF
.,TRBV14,TRBJ1-4,.,TGTGCCAGCAGCCAAGAGTTTCGATTGGGAAGGTCTAATGAAAAACTGTTTTTT,CASSQEFRLGRSNEKLFF
once,TRBV11-3,TRBJ2-7,TRBD2,TGTGCCAGCAGCTTAGATCGCCTAGCGGGTTACTACGAGCAGTACTTC,CASSLDRLAGYYEQYF
.,TRBV5-1,TRBJ1-3,.,TGCGCCAGCAGCTTGGACCCCGGGACAGGAAACACCATATATTTT,CASSLDPGTGNTIYF
few,TRBV7-9,TRBJ1-1,.,TGTGCCAGCAGCTTAGGGGTCCCGGGGCGCGGCACTGAAGCTTTCTTT,CASSLGVPGRGTEAFF
.,TRBV2,TRBJ1-1,.,TGTGCCAGCAAAAGCTACCAGATGAACACTGAAGCTTTCTTT,CASKSYQMNTEAFF
.,TRBV27,TRBJ1-2,.,TGTGCCAGCAGTTTATGGGCCTTACAGGGTCCTTCTAACTATGGCTACACCTTC,CASSLWALQGPSNYGYTF
once,TRBV6-2/TRBV6-3,TRBJ1-5,.,TGTGCCAGCAGTTACCCGGGAAATCAGCCCCAGCATTTT,CASSYPGNQPQHF
.,TRBV4-2,TRBJ2-7,.,TGTGCCAGCAGCCAAGAACTGCACGACTCCTACGAGCAGTACTTC,CASSQELHDSYEQYF
.,TRBV10-1,TRBJ1-6,TRBD1,TGCGCCAGCAGTGGGGACAGTGATAATTCACCCCTCCACTTT,CASSGDSDNSPLHF
.,TRBV5-1,TRBJ1-2,.,TGCGCCAGCAGCTTGGGGCAGGGAGTTATAGATGGCTACACCTTC,CASSLGQGVIDGYTF
.,TRBV15,TRBJ1-6,TRBD1,TGTGCCACCAGCAGAGTCATACAGGGGAGGGACTATAATTCACCCCTCCACTTT,CATSRVIQGRDYNSPLHF
.,TRBV5-6,TRBJ2-7,.,TGTGCCAGCAGCTTGATCAGATCCGAGCAGTACTTC,CASSLIRSEQYF
.,TRBV7-2,TRBJ1-1,.,TGTGCCAGCAGCTTAGTTCGGGAGAACACTGAAGCTTTCTTT,CASSLVRENTEAFF
.,TRBV6-1,TRBJ1-6,.,TGTGCCAGCAGTGAAAATCCAGGGGTGAATTCACCCCTCCACTTT,CASSENPGVNSPLHF
.,TRBV18,TRBJ2-3,.,TGTGCCAGCTCCCAAGACGCGACAGATACGCAGTATTTT,CASSQDATDTQYF
.,TRBV6-5,TRBJ2-7,.,TGTGCCAGCAGGGTGGTTTCCTACGAGCAGTACTTC,CASRVVSYEQYF
.,TRBV6-5,TRBJ1-2,.,TGTGCCAGCAGTTACGACAGAAGTAACTATGGCTACACCTTC,CASSYDRSNYGYTF
.,TRBV9,TRBJ1-5,.,TGTGCCAGCAGCCTAGACAGCAATCAGCCCCAGCATTTT,CASSLDSNQPQHF
once,TRBV12-3/TRBV12-4,TRBJ1-3,.,TGTGCCAGCAGTTTGGGTAGTCGAAACACCATATATTTT,CASSLGSRNTIYF
once,TRBV19,TRBJ1-5,.,TGTGCCAGTAGCAGGGATGGGAATCAGCCCCAGCATTTT,CASSRDGNQPQHF
.,TRBV5-4,TRBJ2-1,TRBD1,TGTGCCAACAGCTTACCGGGACAGGGGGCAGGTGAGCAGTTCTTC,CANSLPGQGAGEQFF
.,TRBV11-1,TRBJ1-2,.,TGTGCCAGCAGCTGGGCGCCGAATAACTATGGCTACACCTTC,CASSWAPNNYGYTF
.,TRBV20-1,TRBJ1-1,.,TGCAGTGCTAGAGAAATCACTGAAGCTTTCTTT,CSAREITEAFF
few,TRBV3-1/TRBV3-2,TRBJ1-6,.,TGTGCCAGCAGCCAAGGAGAATCGGTACGGAATTCACCCCTCCACTTT,CASSQGESVRNSPLHF
.,TRBV5-1,TRBJ2-2,TRBD2,TGCGCCAGCACCGGGACTAGCGGGGGGGCCGGGACCGGGGAGCTGTTTTTT,CASTGTSGGAGTGELFF
.,TRBV19,TRBJ1-5,TRBD1,TGTGCCAGTAATACAGGGGATTATCAGCCCCAGCATTTT,CASNTGDYQPQHF
.,TRBV4-3,TRBJ2-2,.,TGCGCCAGCAGCCTCCTCTCCGACGGGGAGCTGTTTTTT,CASSLLSDGELFF
few,TRBV6-5,TRBJ2-1,.,TGTGCCAGCAGTCCCGGACTCGACAATTACAATGAGCAGTTCTTC,CASSPGLDNYNEQFF
.,TRBV28,TRBJ2-1,TRBD1,TGTGCCAGCAGGCCCGGACAGGGGGCAGGTACAAAGCAGTTCTTC,CASRPGQGAGTKQFF
.,TRBV5-4,TRBJ2-1,.,TGTGCCAGCAGCCCTCACGAGGATGAGCAGTTCTTC,CASSPHEDEQFF
.,TRBV6-2/TRBV6-3,TRBJ2-7,.,TGTGCCAGCAGTTACTCGGTTCCATCAAGCGAGCAGTACTTC,CASSYSVPSSEQYF
.,TRBV30,TRBJ2-5,.,TGTGCCTGGAGTGTACTCGGGGGAATCTTCCAAGAGACCCAGTACTTC,CAWSVLGGIFQETQYF
once,TRBV7-9,TRBJ2-6,.,TGTGCCAGCAGCTCCCCCAGCCAGTTGGCCTCTGGGGCCAACGTCCTGACTTTC,CASSSPSQLASGANVLTF
.,TRBV19,TRBJ2-4,TRBD1,TGTGCCAGTACTGGGCAGGGGGTTTCAGAAAACATTCAGTACTTC,CASTGQGVSENIQYF
.,TRBV19,TRBJ2-3,TRBD1,TGTGCCAGTAGTATCTCGACAGGGCCAGATACGCAGTATTTT,CASSISTGPDTQYF
.,TRBV2,TRBJ1-2,.,TGTGCCAGCAGTGAAGCCAACTCAGGGTATGATGGCTACACCTTC,CASSEANSGYDGYTF
.,TRBV7-8,TRBJ2-3,TRBD2,TGTGCCAGCAGCTTAGATGGGACGGGGGGGACGTCGACTAGCACAGATACGCAGTATTTT,CASSLDGTGGTSTSTDTQYF
.,TRBV11-2,TRBJ2-3,.,TGTGCCAGCAGCTTAGAAAGGACCGATACGCAGTATTTT,CASSLERTDTQYF
.,TRBV7-9,TRBJ2-5,TRBD1,TGTGCCAGCAGCGCAAGCAGGGGGCAGGGAGAGACCCAGTACTTC,CASSASRGQGETQYF
.,TRBV30,TRBJ2-1,.,TGTGCCTGGATAAGGTACAATGAGCAGTTCTTC,CAWIRYNEQFF
.,TRBV5-3,TRBJ2-3,TRBD2,TGTGCCAGAAGCTTAACAGCGGCGGGGGGGCGGACAGATACGCAGTATTTT,CARSLTAAGGRTDTQYF
.,TRBV9,TRBJ2-5,.,TGTGCCAGCAGCGTAGTTGGGACAACAGAAGAGACCCAGTACTTC,CASSVVGTTEETQYF
.,TRBV7-3,TRBJ1-2,TRBD1,TGTGCCAGCAGTCCCGGGACAGGGAAAGGCTACACCTTC,CASSPGTGKGYTF
.,TRBV12-3/TRBV12-4,TRBJ1-2,TRBD1,TGTGCCAGCAGTGGGGGACAGGCTCGTACCTACACCTTC,CASSGGQARTYTF
.,TRBV9,TRBJ1-1,.,TGTGCCAGCAGCGTAGGGGGCTACACGAACACTGAAGCTTTCTTT,CASSVGGYTNTEAFF
.,TRBV4-1,TRBJ2-3,.,TGCGCCAGCAGCCAAGTCGCAGCCGAGGATACGCAGTATTTT,CASSQVAAEDTQYF
.,TRBV28,TRBJ1-5,TRBD1,TGTGCCAGCAGACGAGGGGGCGTAAGCAATCAGCCCCAGCATTTT,CASRRGGVSNQPQHF
.,TRBV29-1,TRBJ2-2,.,TGCAGCGTTGGGGGGAGGCAGACGAACACCGGGGAGCTGTTTTTT,CSVGGRQTNTGELFF
.,TRBV7-3,TRBJ1-1,.,TGTGCCAGCAGCAAAAAGGGGGAAGTAGGAGGGGTCGACACTGAAGCTTTCTTT,CASSKKGEVGGVDTEAFF
.,TRBV27,TRBJ1-1,.,TGTGCCAGCAGTGTAATAAGGGGGACTGAAGCTTTCTTT,CASSVIRGTEAFF